This T cell receptor (beta chain) was obtained from a study of shared clonotypes between healthy human individuals. General study findings and limits: Sequencing depth was expected to influence donor clonotype sharing. When naive CD4 clonotypes were compared across a handful of donors, about 4.8% were shared. Generation probability values for non-shared clonotypes were lower than those for clonotypes shared by all four donors.

CDR1 is KGHSH, CDR2 LQKENI, per germline. Germline trimming cut 5 bases from V and 8 bases from J; bases unmatched to any gene: 6. This CDR3 contains 15 residues. Sorted-subset replicate PCRs used around 220 ng DNA, some 31,000 T cell genomes. Data came from immunoSEQ multiplex PCR; TCRdb stores just in-frame clones and leaves some out. The sample comprises over 2 million clones, just under 95% of which are singletons, and 0.37% rests with the top ten. To note about this clone: Antigen: not known.

This rearrangement joins TRBV18 to TRBJ2-2, with TRBD2 matching over 12 bases. The TCR comes from a man aged 18-30 years in good health. Some clones in this sample may be carry-over from other donors' samples. Material: naive CD4+ T cells from PBMCs. Subset described: CD45RA+ positively selected. CDR3 residues: CASSSTSGRTGELFF. In DNA, the CDR3 is TGTGCCAGCTCATCGACTAGCGGGAGAACTGGGGAGCTGTTTTTT.